These 25 T cell receptor beta chains were all obtained from the same sample, sequenced in a study of post-analysis software for immune sequencing data. Study results and caveats: Comparison of patients with controls showed five TRBV segments more frequent in patients, TRBV5-6, TRBV5-1 and TRBV20-1 among them.

Antigen specificity for these receptors is unknown. Unique molecular identifiers were present in the TCR beta cDNA libraries. TCRdb re-called the PCR reads through MiXCR, storing one row per CDR3 protein. The profile shows over 300,000 distinct CDR3 sequences, roughly 38% of them singletons. Sequenced: blood. These TCRs come from a girl between 5 and 17 years old with multiple sclerosis.

Only a few counts were recorded for this clonotype. The chain couples TRBV20-1 to TRBJ1-5; no clear D. Germline V gives CDR1 DFQATT, CDR2 SNEGSKA (reference sequence). This CDR3 spans 17 amino acids. V lost 6 bases and J lost 0, with 21 bases in between. The chain's CDR3 is CSAPDQLASYSNQPQHF. The CDR3 DNA reads as TGCAGTGCGCCCGACCAGCTCGCCTCCTATAGCAATCAGCCCCAGCATTTT.

The DNA for the CDR3 is TGTGCCAGTCTCTTCGGGATAGGAGATACGCAGTATTTT. Amino acids: CASLFGIGDTQYF. The V call is TRBV28, the J call TRBJ2-3; D possibly corresponds to TRBD2 (5 bases). CDR1 and CDR2 from the germline V gene are MDHEN and SYDVKM. There are 13 residues in the CDR3. V was cut by 9 bases and J by 5 bases, with 15 bases left in between.

This clonotype was picked up a small number of times. V is TRBV7-6 and J is TRBJ2-3; TRBD2 agrees at 9 bases. Trimming at V came to 5 bases and at J to 2 bases, leaving 2 bases not matched to a gene. Looked up from germline, CDR1 is SGHVS and CDR2 is FNYEAQ. The CDR3 runs to 14 residues. The CDR3 loop reads CASSRGGATDTQYF. The CDR3 nucleotides read TGTGCCAGCAGCCGCGGGGGGGCCACAGATACGCAGTATTTT.

The rearrangement uses TRBV21-1 and TRBJ2-3; the table's TRBD1 call for D was not verified on the DNA. TRBV21-1 is a pseudogene locus. The CDR3 runs 19 residues. CDR3 protein: CASSKYQGQGVGSTDTQYF. CDR3 nucleotides: TGTGCCAGCAGCAAATACCAGGGACAGGGGGTGGGGAGTACAGATACGCAGTATTTT.

There are a few counts of this clonotype. The rearrangement uses TRBV2 and TRBJ1-6; 9 nucleotides agree with TRBD1. The V segment lost 6 bases and the J segment 9 bases; nucleotides outside the gene matches: 9. There are 15 residues in the CDR3. Germline CDR1 and CDR2: SNHLY and FYNNEI. CDR3 sequence reads: CASSQGTGNFSPLHF. The CDR3, as DNA: TGTGCCAGCAGCCAAGGGACAGGGAACTTTTCACCCCTCCACTTT.

This clonotype was counted once. V and J are TRBV4-1 and TRBJ2-3; 9 positions agree with TRBD2. CDR1 and CDR2 (germline): MGHRA, YSYEKL. Losses at the gene ends were 4 bases for V and 3 bases for J; bases not matched to a gene: 11. The CDR3 runs to 17 residues. CDR3: CASSPRAGGPLTDTQYF. Here the CDR3 DNA reads TGCGCCAGCAGCCCTAGAGCGGGGGGCCCGTTGACAGATACGCAGTATTTT.

J is TRBJ2-3 and V is TRBV7-8; D may be TRBD2 (6 bases). In germline, CDR1 is SGHVS, CDR2 FQNEAQ. This CDR3 contains 16 residues. Trimming removed 0 bases from V and 7 bases from J, with 17 bases in between. CDR3 DNA sequence: TGTGCCAGCAGCTTAGCGCTGGGCGGGGTTATCAATACGCAGTATTTT. Translation: CASSLALGGVINTQYF.

This clonotype was observed a handful of times. This chain joins TRBV29-1 and TRBJ1-1, with 7 bases aligning to TRBD1. The germline CDR1 and CDR2 sequences are SQVTM and ANQGSEA. V was clipped by 2 bases and J by 6 bases; unmatched bases: 3. The CDR3 runs to 12 residues. The CDR3 loop reads CSVEPGGAEAFF. The DNA for the CDR3 is TGCAGCGTTGAACCAGGGGGTGCTGAAGCTTTCTTT.

The chain links TRBV19 to TRBJ1-5, with D unresolved. The V end was cut by 3 bases, the J end by 3 bases, with 12 bases between. The CDR3 runs 15 residues. CDR1 and CDR2 from the germline V gene are LNHDA and SQIVND (reference sequence). The CDR3 DNA sequence: TGTGCCAGTAGTATGATGGGTTCTTCCAATCAGCCCCAGCATTTT. Its translation: CASSMMGSSNQPQHF.

This clonotype has only a few counts. This chain connects TRBV12-3 or TRBV12-4 to TRBJ1-6; 9 positions agree with TRBD1. With V trimmed by 8 bases and J by 5 bases, 4 bases remained unmatched. The CDR3 runs 14 residues. This CDR3 is CASGTGRNNSPLHF. CDR3 sequence (DNA): TGTGCCAGCGGGACAGGGCGTAATAATTCACCCCTCCACTTT.

This rearrangement joins TRBV6-5 to TRBJ2-1; 8 bases agree with TRBD2. The CDR3 runs to 15 residues. The germline gives CDR1 MNHEY, CDR2 SVGAGI. V trimming: 6 bases; J trimming: 3 bases; junction bases outside the gene matches: 7. The CDR3 sequence is CASSPRAGGYNEQFF. CDR3 in DNA: TGTGCCAGCAGCCCCCGGGCGGGGGGCTACAATGAGCAGTTCTTC.

The gene calls are TRBV9 and TRBJ2-1; D unclear. The CDR3 totals 16 residues. Germline CDR1 SGDLS, CDR2 YYNGEE. V gave up 0 bases and J gave up 0 bases, with 10 bases separating them. The CDR3 is CASSVDQVYSYNEQFF. The CDR3 DNA is TGTGCCAGCAGCGTAGACCAGGTTTACTCCTACAATGAGCAGTTCTTC.

The V and J genes are TRBV5-6 and TRBJ1-6; the D is unclear. The germline V gene encodes CDR1 SGHDT and CDR2 YYEEEE. This CDR3 contains 15 residues. V lost 2 bases, J lost 3 bases, and 9 bases lay in between. The CDR3 loop is CASSFLARYNSPLHF. The CDR3 DNA is TGTGCCAGCAGCTTCCTGGCCCGCTATAATTCACCCCTCCACTTT.

This clonotype has just one count. A read error may produce the germline difference seen at one junction end. In DNA form, the CDR3 reads TGCGCCAGCAGTACATACCGGGACTACTACGAGCAGTACTTC. This sequence encodes CASSTYRDYYEQYF. The chain recombines TRBV27 with TRBJ2-5; the match to TRBD2 covers 7 bases. The DNA matches TRBJ2-7 better at its end, which makes the J call doubtful. This CDR3 has 14 residues. CDR1 is MNHEY, CDR2 SMNVEV, per germline (reference sequence).

This clonotype was seen only a few times. J is TRBJ1-1 and V is TRBV29-1; D is unresolved. The V and J ends lost 4 bases and 4 bases respectively, with 16 bases between them. CDR1 is SQVTM and CDR2 is ANQGSEA in the germline V gene. The CDR3 extends over 14 amino acids. The CDR3 protein is CSVVGMGVGTEAFF. CDR3 coding DNA: TGCAGCGTTGTGGGGATGGGTGTTGGCACTGAAGCTTTCTTT.

The J gene is TRBJ2-3, the V gene TRBV20-1, with D perhaps assigned TRBD1 or TRBD2 (5 bases each). This CDR3 spans 14 amino acids. Germline V lookup: CDR1 DFQATT, CDR2 SNEGSKA (reference sequence). V lost 7 bases and J lost 6, with 20 bases in between. The CDR3 reads CSVPRQPGTDTQYF. The CDR3 coding sequence is TGCAGTGTCCCCCGGCAGCCCGGGACCGATACGCAGTATTTT.

This chain uses TRBV20-1 with TRBJ2-5; D might be TRBD1 (6 bases). The CDR3 consists of 12 residues. Trimming shortened V by 6 bases and J by 5 bases, and 13 bases separated the two germline ends. The germline CDR1 and CDR2 sequences are DFQATT and SNEGSKA (reference sequence). DNA of the CDR3: TGCAGTGCGGGGCAGGGGATGGAGACCCAGTACTTC. It codes for CSAGQGMETQYF.

Concerning this clonotype: An end of the junction differs from the germline gene, which may be a read error. The chain couples TRBV9 to TRBJ2-1, with D tentatively TRBD1 (5 bases). This CDR3 has 14 amino acids. Germline lookup yields CDR1 SGDLS and CDR2 YYNGEE. DNA of the CDR3: TGTGCCAGCAGCGAAACAGGTGGTGGGAATGAGAAGTTCTTC. Its translation is CASSETGGGNEKFF.

J is TRBJ1-1 and V is TRBV12-3 or TRBV12-4, with TRBD1 identical over 8 bases. V lost 4 bases and J lost 4; bases outside the gene matches: 5. The CDR3 has 14 amino acids. The CDR3 is CASSSSGGVTEAFF. The DNA for the CDR3 is TGTGCCAGCAGTTCTTCAGGGGGCGTCACTGAAGCTTTCTTT.

CDR3 protein: CASSQPPAGLNTGELFF. DNA of the CDR3: TGTGCCAGCAGCCAACCCCCTGCGGGGCTGAACACCGGGGAGCTGTTTTTT. J is TRBJ2-2 and V is TRBV4-2, with D maybe TRBD2 (6 bases). V was pared by 2 bases and J by 1 base, with 14 bases between. Germline-derived CDR1 and CDR2 are LGHNA and YNFKEQ. The CDR3 loop spans 17 amino acids.

This chain uses TRBV12-3 or TRBV12-4 with TRBJ1-5; D gene ambiguous. The CDR3 is 11 residues long. V was trimmed by 6 bases and J by 9 bases, leaving 9 bases between them. CDR3 nucleotide sequence: TGTGCCAGCAGCTCCGGCGGGCCCCAGCATTTT. Protein: CASSSGGPQHF.

V and J are TRBV5-1 and TRBJ2-1, with D perhaps matching TRBD1 (5 bases). V was shortened by 2 bases and J by 13 bases, with 16 bases between the two germline ends. This CDR3 has 13 amino acids. Germline loops: CDR1 SGHRS, CDR2 YFSETQ. The CDR3 sequence is CASSFDSQETQFF. In DNA form, the CDR3 reads TGCGCCAGCAGCTTCGACAGTCAAGAGACCCAGTTCTTC.

V usage is TRBV6-5 and J usage is TRBJ1-2, with 9 bases fitting TRBD1. Looked up from germline, CDR1 is MNHEY and CDR2 is SVGAGI. The CDR3 covers 15 residues. Unmatched junction bases numbered 7, after V lost 4 bases and J lost 4 bases. The CDR3 loop is CASSSPDRGGYGYTF. The DNA for the CDR3 is TGTGCCAGCAGTTCGCCGGACAGGGGAGGCTATGGCTACACCTTC.

This chain uses TRBV2 with TRBJ2-1; 8 positions match TRBD2. The CDR3 totals 12 residues. The V segment lost 10 bases and the J segment 6 bases; nucleotides outside the gene matches: 5. The germline V gene encodes CDR1 SNHLY and CDR2 FYNNEI. The CDR3 DNA reads as TGTGCCAATATCCGGGGGGGCAATGAGCAGTTCTTC. As protein: CANIRGGNEQFF. Combining the CDR3 with reference TRBV2 and TRBJ2-1 gives the whole variable domain EPEVTQTPSHQVTQMGQEVILRCVPISNHLYFYWYRQILGQKVEFLVSFYNNEISEKSEIFDDQFSVERPDGSNFTLKIRSTKLEDSAMYFCANIRGGNEQFFGPGTRLTVL.

This clonotype was seen a handful of times. The rearrangement links TRBV9 to TRBJ1-2; the match to TRBD1 covers 10 bases. V dropped 7 bases and J dropped 2; count of bases not matched to a gene: 8. CDR3 length: 15 amino acids. Germline lookup yields CDR1 SGDLS and CDR2 YYNGEE. DNA of the CDR3: TGTGCCAGCGGGACAGGGGTCGCCCCCAACTATGGCTACACCTTC. Translating gives CASGTGVAPNYGYTF.